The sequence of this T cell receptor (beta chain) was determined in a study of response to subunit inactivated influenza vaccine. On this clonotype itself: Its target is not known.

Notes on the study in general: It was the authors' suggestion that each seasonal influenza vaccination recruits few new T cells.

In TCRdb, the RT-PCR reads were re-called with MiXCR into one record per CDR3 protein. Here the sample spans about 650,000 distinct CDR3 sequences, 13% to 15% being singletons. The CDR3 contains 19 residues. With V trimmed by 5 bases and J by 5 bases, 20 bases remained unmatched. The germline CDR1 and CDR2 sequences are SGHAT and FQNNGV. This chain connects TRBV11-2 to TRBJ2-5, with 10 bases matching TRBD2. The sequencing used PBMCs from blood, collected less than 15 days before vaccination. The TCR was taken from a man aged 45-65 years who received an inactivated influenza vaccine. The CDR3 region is CASSRRTKGASGRWETQYF. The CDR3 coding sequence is TGTGCCAGCAGCCGTAGGACTAAGGGGGCTAGCGGGAGATGGGAGACCCAGTACTTC. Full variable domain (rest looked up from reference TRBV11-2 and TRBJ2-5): EAGVAQSPRYKIIEKRQSVAFWCNPISGHATLYWYQQILGQGPKLLIQFQNNGVVDDSQLPKDRFSAERLKGVDSTLKIQPAKLEDSAVYLCASSRRTKGASGRWETQYFGPGTRLLVL.